This T cell receptor beta chain was identified in a study of blood T cells in healthy people across ages. Whole-study findings and limits: The recorded TCR beta diversity per million T cells decreased in a roughly linear manner with age.

Concerning this clonotype itself: Its antigen remains unknown.

For the second PCR, which ran for 7 to 11 cycles, a sample-barcoded 5' primer and a J-beta primer mix were used. Using its own MiXCR run on the 5' RACE reads, TCRdb lists one record per CDR3 protein. The sample carries a few hundred thousand distinct CDR3 sequences, roughly half recorded once. The sample providers were healthy Caucasian people from Russia, aged about 6 to 100. Per the germline V gene, CDR1 is SQVTM and CDR2 is ANQGSEA. The CDR3 loop spans 13 amino acids. The germline V and J ends were trimmed by 5 bases and 0 bases, with 9 bases remaining between them. This sequence joins TRBV29-1 and TRBJ2-3, with no clear D. The origin of this receptor is a man aged 60-69 years in good health. What was sequenced was blood. The CDR3 nucleotides read TGCAGCGTTTCCGGCGGTAGCACAGATACGCAGTATTTT. Protein sequence: CSVSGGSTDTQYF.